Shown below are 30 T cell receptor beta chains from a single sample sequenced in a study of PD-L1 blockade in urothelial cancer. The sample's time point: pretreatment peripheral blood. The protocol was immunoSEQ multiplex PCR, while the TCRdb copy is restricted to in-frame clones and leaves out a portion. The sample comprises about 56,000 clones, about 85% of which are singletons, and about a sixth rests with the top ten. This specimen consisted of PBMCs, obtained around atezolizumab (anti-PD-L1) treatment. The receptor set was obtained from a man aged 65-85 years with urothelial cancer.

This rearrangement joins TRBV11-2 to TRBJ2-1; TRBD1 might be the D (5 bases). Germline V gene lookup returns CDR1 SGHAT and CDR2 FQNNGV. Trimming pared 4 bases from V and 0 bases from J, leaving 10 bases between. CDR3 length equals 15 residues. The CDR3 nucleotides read TGTGCCAGCAGCTCGACAGTGAGCTCCTACAATGAGCAGTTCTTC. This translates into CASSSTVSSYNEQFF.

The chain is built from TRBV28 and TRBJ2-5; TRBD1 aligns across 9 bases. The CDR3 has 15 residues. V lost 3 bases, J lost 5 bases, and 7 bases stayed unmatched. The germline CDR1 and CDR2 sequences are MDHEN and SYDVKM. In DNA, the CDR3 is TGTGCCAGCAGTTTCACAGGGGGCGGGGTTGAGACCCAGTACTTC. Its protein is CASSFTGGGVETQYF.

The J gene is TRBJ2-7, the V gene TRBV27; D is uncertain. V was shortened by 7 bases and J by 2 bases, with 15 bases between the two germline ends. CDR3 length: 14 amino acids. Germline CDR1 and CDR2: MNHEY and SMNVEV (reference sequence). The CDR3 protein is CASKELPQTYEQYF. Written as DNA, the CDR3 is TGTGCCAGCAAGGAGCTTCCCCAGACCTACGAGCAGTACTTC.

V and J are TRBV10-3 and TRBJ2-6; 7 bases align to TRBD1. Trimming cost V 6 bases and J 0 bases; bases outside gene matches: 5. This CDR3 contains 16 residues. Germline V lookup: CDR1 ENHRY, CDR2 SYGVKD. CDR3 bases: TGTGCCATCAGGCAGACAGGGCCCTCTGGGGCCAACGTCCTGACTTTC. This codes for CAIRQTGPSGANVLTF.

CDR3 amino acids: CSVQDPPYEQYF. DNA for the CDR3: TGCAGCGTTCAGGATCCCCCCTACGAGCAGTACTTC. The chain employs TRBV29-1 and TRBJ2-7, with D unresolved. The CDR3 loop spans 12 amino acids. V lost 5 bases and J 2 bases, leaving 10 bases between the germline ends. Germline CDR1 SQVTM, CDR2 ANQGSEA.

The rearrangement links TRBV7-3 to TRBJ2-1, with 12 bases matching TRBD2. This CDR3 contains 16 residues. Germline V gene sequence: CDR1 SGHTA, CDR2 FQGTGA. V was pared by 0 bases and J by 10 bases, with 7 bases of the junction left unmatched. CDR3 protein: CASSLTTSGSGGEQFF. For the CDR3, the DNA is TGTGCCAGCAGCTTAACGACTAGCGGGAGTGGGGGCGAGCAGTTCTTC. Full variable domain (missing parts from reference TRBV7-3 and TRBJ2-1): GAGVSQTPSNKVTEKGKYVELRCDPISGHTALYWYRQSLGQGPEFLIYFQGTGAADDSGLPNDRFFAVRPEGSVSTLKIQRTERGDSAVYLCASSLTTSGSGGEQFFGPGTRLTVL.

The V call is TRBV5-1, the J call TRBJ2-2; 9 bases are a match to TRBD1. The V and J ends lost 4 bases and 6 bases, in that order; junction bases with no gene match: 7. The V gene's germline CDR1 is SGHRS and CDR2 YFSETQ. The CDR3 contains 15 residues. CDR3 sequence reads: CASSHRDREAGELFF. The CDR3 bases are TGCGCCAGCAGCCACCGGGACAGGGAGGCCGGGGAGCTGTTTTTT.

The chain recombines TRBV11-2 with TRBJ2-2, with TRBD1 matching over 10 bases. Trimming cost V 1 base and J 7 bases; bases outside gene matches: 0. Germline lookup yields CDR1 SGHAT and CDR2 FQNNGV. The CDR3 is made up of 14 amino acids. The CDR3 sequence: CASSLGDRGGELFF. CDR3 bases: TGTGCCAGCAGCTTAGGGGACAGGGGCGGGGAGCTGTTTTTT.

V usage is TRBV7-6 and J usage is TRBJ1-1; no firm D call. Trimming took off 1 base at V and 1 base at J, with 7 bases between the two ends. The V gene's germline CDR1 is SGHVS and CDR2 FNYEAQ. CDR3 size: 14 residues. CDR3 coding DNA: TGTGCCAGCAGCTTAGATCGTAGGAACACTGAAGCTTTCTTT. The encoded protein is CASSLDRRNTEAFF.

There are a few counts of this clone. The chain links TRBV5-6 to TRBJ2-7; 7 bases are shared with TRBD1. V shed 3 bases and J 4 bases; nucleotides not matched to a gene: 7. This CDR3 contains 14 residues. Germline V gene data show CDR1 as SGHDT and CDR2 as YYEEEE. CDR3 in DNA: TGTGCCAGCAGCTGGGGACAGTACCGATACGAGCAGTACTTC. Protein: CASSWGQYRYEQYF. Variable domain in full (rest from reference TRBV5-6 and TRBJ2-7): DAGVTQSPTHLIKTRGQQVTLRCSPKSGHDTVSWYQQALGQGPQFIFQYYEEEERQRGNFPDRFSGHQFPNYSSELNVNALLLGDSALYLCASSWGQYRYEQYFGPGTRLTVT.

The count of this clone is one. In DNA, the CDR3 is TGTGCCAGCAGCCCTCTCCTAGAGCAGTACTTC. Translation: CASSPLLEQYF. The V gene is TRBV27, the J gene TRBJ2-7; D call uncertain. Germline V gene lookup returns CDR1 MNHEY and CDR2 SMNVEV (reference sequence). V was cut by 6 bases and J by 7 bases, with 10 bases left in between. CDR3 length: 11 amino acids.

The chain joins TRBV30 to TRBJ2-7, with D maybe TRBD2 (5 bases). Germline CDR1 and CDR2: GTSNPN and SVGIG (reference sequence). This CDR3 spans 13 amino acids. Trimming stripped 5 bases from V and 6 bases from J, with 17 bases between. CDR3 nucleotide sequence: TGTGCCTGGTCAGAGATATCGGGGTCCGAGCAGTACTTC. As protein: CAWSEISGSEQYF.

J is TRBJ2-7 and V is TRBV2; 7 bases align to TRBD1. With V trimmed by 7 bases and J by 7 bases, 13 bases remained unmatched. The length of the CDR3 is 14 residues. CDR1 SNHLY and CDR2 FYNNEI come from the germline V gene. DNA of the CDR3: TGTGCCAGCACGACCGGGACAGACACCCAAGAGCAGTACTTC. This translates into CASTTGTDTQEQYF.

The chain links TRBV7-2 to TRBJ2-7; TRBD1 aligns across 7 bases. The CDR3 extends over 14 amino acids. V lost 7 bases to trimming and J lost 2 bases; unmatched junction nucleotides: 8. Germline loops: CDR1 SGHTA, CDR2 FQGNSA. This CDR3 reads CASTMYGTAYEQYF. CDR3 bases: TGTGCCAGCACTATGTACGGGACAGCCTACGAGCAGTACTTC.

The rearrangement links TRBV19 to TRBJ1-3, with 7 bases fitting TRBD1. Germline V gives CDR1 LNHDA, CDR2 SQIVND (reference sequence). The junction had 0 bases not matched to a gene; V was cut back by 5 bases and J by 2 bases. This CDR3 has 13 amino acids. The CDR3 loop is CASSQGAGNTIYF. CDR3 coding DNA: TGTGCCAGTAGTCAGGGGGCTGGAAACACCATATATTTT. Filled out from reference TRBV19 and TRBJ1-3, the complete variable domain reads DGGITQSPKYLFRKEGQNVTLSCEQNLNHDAMYWYRQDPGQGLRLIYYSQIVNDFQKGDIAEGYSVSREKKESFPLTVTSAQKNPTAFYLCASSQGAGNTIYFGEGSWLTVV.

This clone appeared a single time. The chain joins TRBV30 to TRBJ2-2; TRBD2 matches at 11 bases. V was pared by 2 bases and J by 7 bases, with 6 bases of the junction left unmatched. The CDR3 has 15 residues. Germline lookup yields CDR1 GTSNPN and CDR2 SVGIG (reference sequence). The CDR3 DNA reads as TGTGCCTGGAGTACTAGCGGGAGCGGGCTCGGGGAGCTGTTTTTT. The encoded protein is CAWSTSGSGLGELFF.

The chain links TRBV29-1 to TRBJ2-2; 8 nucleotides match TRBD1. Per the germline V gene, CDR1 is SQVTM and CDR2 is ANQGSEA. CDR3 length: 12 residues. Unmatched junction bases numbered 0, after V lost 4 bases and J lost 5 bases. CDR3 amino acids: CSVGTGTGELFF. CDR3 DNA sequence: TGCAGCGTTGGGACAGGGACCGGGGAGCTGTTTTTT.

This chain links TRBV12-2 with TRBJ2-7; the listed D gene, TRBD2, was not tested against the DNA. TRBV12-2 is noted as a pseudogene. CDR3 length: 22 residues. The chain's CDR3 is CASRLTSPWTAGRREVPYEQYF. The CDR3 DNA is TGTGCAAGTCGCTTAACGTCCCCCTGGACAGCCGGGAGGCGGGAGGTCCCCTACGAGCAGTACTTC.

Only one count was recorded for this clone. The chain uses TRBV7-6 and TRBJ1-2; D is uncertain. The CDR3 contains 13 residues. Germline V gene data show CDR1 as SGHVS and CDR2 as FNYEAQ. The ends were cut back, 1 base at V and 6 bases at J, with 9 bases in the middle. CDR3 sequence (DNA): TGTGCCAGCAGCTTAGTGACTGGCCATGGCTACACCTTC. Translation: CASSLVTGHGYTF.

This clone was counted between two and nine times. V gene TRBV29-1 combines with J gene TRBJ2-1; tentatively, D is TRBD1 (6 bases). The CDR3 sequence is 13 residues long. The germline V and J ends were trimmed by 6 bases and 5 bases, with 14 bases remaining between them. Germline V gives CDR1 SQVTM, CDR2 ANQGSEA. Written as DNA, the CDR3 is TGCAGCGTCTTGACAGGAACCAACAATGAGCAGTTCTTC. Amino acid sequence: CSVLTGTNNEQFF.

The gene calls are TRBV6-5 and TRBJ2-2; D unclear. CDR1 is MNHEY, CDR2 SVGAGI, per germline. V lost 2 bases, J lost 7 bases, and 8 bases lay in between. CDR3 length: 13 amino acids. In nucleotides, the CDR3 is TGTGCCAGCAGTTACGATATCGGCGGGGAGCTGTTTTTT. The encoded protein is CASSYDIGGELFF.

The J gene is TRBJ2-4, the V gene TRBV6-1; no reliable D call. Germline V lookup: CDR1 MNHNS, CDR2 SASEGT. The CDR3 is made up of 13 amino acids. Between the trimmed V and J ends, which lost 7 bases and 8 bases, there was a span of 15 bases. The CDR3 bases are TGTGCCAGCACACCCACTCATCCGGACATTCAGTACTTC. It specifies CASTPTHPDIQYF.

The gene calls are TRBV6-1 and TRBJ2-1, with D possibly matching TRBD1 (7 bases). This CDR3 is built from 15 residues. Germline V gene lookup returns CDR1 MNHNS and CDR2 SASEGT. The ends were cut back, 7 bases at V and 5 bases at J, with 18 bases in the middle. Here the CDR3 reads CASNRQGWEDNEQFF. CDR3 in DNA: TGTGCCAGCAATCGACAGGGTTGGGAGGACAATGAGCAGTTCTTC.

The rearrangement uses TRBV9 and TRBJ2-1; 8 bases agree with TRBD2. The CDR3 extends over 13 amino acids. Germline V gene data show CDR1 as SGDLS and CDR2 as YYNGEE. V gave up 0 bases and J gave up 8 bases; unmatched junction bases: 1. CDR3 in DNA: TGTGCCAGCAGCGTAGCACTAGCGGATGAGCAGTTCTTC. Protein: CASSVALADEQFF.

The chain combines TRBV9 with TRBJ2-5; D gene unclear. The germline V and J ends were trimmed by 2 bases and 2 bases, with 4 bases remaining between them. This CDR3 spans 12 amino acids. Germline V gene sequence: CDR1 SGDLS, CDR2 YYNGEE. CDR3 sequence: CASSVPQETQYF. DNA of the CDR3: TGTGCCAGCAGCGTTCCTCAAGAGACCCAGTACTTC.

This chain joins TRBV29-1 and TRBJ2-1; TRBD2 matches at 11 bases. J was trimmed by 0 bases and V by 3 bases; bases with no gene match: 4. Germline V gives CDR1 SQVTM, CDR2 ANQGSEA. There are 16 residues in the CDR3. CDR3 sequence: CSVDGLAGLSYNEQFF. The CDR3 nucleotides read TGCAGCGTTGATGGACTAGCGGGCCTCTCCTACAATGAGCAGTTCTTC.

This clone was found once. As DNA, the CDR3 is TGTGCCAGCAGATCGGTCCAGGGGAATCAGCCCCAGCATTTT. It translates to CASRSVQGNQPQHF. The gene calls are TRBV6-5 and TRBJ1-5, with a tentative D call TRBD1 (6 bases). The CDR3 loop spans 14 amino acids. Trimming shortened V by 6 bases and J by 4 bases, and 13 bases separated the two germline ends. The germline CDR1 and CDR2 sequences are MNHEY and SVGAGI.

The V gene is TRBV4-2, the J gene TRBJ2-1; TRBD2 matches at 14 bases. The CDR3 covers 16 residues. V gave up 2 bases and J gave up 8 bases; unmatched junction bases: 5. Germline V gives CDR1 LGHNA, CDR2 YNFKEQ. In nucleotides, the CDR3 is TGTGCCAGCAGCCAACTCGGGACTAGCGGGAGCGATGAGCAGTTCTTC. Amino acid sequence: CASSQLGTSGSDEQFF.

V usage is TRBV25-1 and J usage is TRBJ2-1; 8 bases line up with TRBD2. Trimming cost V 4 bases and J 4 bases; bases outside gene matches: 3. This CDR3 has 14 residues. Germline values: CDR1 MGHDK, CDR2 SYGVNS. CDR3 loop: CASSGLAPYNEQFF. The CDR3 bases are TGTGCCAGCAGTGGACTAGCGCCTTACAATGAGCAGTTCTTC.

The CDR3 nucleotides read TGTGCCAGCAGTGAAGGAGGGGGCAAAAACATTCAGTACTTC. Its protein product is CASSEGGGKNIQYF. The rearrangement uses TRBV2 and TRBJ2-4; weak D call: TRBD1 (6 bases). The ends were cut back, 1 base at V and 3 bases at J, with 7 bases in the middle. Germline values: CDR1 SNHLY, CDR2 FYNNEI. This CDR3 is 14 amino acids long.